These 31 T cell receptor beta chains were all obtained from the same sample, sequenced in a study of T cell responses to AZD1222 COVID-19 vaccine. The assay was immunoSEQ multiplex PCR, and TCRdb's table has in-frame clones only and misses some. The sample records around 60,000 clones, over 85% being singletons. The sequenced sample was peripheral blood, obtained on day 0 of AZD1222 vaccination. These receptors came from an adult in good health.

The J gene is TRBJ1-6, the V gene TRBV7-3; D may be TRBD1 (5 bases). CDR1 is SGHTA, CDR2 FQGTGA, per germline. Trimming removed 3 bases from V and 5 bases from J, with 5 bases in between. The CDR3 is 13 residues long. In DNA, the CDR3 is TGTGCCAGCAGCTTCAGGGATAATTCACCCCTCCACTTT. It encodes CASSFRDNSPLHF.

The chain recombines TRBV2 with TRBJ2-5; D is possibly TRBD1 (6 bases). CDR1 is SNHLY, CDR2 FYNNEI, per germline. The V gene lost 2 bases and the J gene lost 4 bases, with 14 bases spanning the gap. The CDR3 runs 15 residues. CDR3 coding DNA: TGTGCCAGCAGTGAACTACCGAGGGGGACAGAGACCCAGTACTTC. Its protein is CASSELPRGTETQYF.

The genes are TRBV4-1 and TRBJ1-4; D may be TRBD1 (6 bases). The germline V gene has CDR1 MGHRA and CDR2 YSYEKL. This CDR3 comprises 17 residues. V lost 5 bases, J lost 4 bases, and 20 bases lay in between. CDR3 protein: CASSDRLRGSGNEKLFF. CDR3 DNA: TGCGCCAGCAGCGACCGACTAAGGGGGAGTGGTAATGAAAAACTGTTTTTT.

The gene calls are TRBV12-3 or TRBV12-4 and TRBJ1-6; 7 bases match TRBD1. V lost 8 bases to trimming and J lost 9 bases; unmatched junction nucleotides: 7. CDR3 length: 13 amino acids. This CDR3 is CASSPRGGSPLHF. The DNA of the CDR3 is TGTGCCAGCTCCCCCAGGGGGGGTTCACCCCTCCACTTT.

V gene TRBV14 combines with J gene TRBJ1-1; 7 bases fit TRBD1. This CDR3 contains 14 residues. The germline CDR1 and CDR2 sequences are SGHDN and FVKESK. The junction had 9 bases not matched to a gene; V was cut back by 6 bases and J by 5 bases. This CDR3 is CASSPSAGGTEAFF. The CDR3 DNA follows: TGTGCCAGCAGTCCCTCCGCAGGGGGGACTGAAGCTTTCTTT. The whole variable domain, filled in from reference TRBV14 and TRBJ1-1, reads EAGVTQFPSHSVIEKGQTVTLRCDPISGHDNLYWYRRVMGKEIKFLLHFVKESKQDESGMPNNRFLAERTGGTYSTLKVQPAELEDSGVYFCASSPSAGGTEAFFGQGTRLTVV.

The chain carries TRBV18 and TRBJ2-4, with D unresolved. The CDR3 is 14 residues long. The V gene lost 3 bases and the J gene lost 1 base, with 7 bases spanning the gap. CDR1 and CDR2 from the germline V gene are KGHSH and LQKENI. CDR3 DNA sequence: TGTGCCAGCTCACCGGTCAGGGCCAAAAACATTCAGTACTTC. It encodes CASSPVRAKNIQYF. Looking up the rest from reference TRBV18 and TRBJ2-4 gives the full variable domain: NAGVMQNPRHLVRRRGQEARLRCSPMKGHSHVYWYRQLPEEGLKFMVYLQKENIIDESGMPKERFSAEFPKEGPSILRIQQVVRGDSAAYFCASSPVRAKNIQYFGAGTRLSVL.

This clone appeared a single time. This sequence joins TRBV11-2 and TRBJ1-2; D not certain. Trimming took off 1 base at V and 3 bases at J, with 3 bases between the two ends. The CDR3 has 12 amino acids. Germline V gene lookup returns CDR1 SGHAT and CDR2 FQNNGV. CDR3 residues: CASSLGDYGYTF. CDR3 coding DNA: TGTGCCAGCAGCTTAGGGGACTATGGCTACACCTTC. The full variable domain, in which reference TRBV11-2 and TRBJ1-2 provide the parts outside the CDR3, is EAGVAQSPRYKIIEKRQSVAFWCNPISGHATLYWYQQILGQGPKLLIQFQNNGVVDDSQLPKDRFSAERLKGVDSTLKIQPAKLEDSAVYLCASSLGDYGYTFGSGTRLTVV.

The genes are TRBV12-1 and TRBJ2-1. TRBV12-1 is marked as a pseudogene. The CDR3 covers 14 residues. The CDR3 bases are TGTGCCATCCCCCCTGAGGGGCCCCTCAATGAGCAGTTCTTC. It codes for CAIPPEGPLNEQFF.

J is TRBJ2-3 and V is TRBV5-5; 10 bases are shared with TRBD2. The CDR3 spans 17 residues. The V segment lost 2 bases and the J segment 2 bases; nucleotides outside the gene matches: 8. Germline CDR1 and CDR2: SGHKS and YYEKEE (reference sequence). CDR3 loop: CASSFTGLAGVTDTQYF. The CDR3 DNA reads TGTGCCAGCAGCTTCACAGGCCTAGCGGGGGTCACAGATACGCAGTATTTT.

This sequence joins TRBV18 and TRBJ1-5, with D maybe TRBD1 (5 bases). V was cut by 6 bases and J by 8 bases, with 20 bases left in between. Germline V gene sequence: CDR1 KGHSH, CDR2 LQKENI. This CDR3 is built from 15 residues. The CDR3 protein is CASSREQAKGEPQHF. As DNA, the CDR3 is TGTGCCAGCTCTCGGGAGCAGGCTAAAGGGGAGCCCCAGCATTTT.

The CDR3 nucleotides read TGTGCCAGCAGAACGGGACAGGGAAGTCAAAACTATGGCTACACCTTC. Protein product: CASRTGQGSQNYGYTF. V is TRBV6-6 and J is TRBJ1-2; 9 nucleotides agree with TRBD1. CDR3 length: 16 amino acids. Germline CDR1 reads MNHNY; CDR2 reads SVGAGI (reference sequence). The V gene end was trimmed by 6 bases and the J gene end by 2 bases; junction bases not matched to a gene: 10.

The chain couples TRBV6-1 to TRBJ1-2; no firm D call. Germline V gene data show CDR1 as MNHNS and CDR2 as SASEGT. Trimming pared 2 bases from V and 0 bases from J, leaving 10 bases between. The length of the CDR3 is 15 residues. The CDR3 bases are TGTGCCAGCAGTGAACCGGGAACTTCTAACTATGGCTACACCTTC. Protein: CASSEPGTSNYGYTF.

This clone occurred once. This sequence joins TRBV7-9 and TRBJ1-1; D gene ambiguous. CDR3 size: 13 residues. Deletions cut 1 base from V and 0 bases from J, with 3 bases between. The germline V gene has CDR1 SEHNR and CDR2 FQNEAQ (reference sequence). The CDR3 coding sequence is TGTGCCAGCAGCTTAGAAGTGAACACTGAAGCTTTCTTT. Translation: CASSLEVNTEAFF.

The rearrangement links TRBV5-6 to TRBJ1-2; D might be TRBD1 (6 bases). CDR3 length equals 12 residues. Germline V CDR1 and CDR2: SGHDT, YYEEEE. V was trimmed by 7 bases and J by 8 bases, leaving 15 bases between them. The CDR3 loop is CASGTGYGGYTF. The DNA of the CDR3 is TGTGCCAGCGGAACAGGGTATGGGGGCTACACCTTC. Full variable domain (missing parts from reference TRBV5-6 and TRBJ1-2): DAGVTQSPTHLIKTRGQQVTLRCSPKSGHDTVSWYQQALGQGPQFIFQYYEEEERQRGNFPDRFSGHQFPNYSSELNVNALLLGDSALYLCASGTGYGGYTFGSGTRLTVV.

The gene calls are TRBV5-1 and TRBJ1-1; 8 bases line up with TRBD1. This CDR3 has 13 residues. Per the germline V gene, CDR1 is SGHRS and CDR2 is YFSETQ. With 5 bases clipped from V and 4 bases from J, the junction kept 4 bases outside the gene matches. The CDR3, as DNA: TGCGCCAGCAGACCACAGGGGGGCACTGAAGCTTTCTTT. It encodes CASRPQGGTEAFF.

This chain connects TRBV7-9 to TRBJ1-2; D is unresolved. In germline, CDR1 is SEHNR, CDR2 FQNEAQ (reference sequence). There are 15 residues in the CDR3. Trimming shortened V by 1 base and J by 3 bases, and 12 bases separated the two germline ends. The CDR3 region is CASSLGAPTHYGYTF. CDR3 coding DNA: TGTGCCAGCAGCTTAGGGGCACCTACCCACTATGGCTACACCTTC. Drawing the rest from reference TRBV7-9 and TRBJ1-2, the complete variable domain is DTGVSQNPRHKITKRGQNVTFRCDPISEHNRLYWYRQTLGQGPEFLTYFQNEAQLEKSRLLSDRFSAERPKGSFSTLEIQRTEQGDSAMYLCASSLGAPTHYGYTFGSGTRLTVV.

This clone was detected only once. CDR3 sequence (DNA): TGTGCCAGCAGCTTGGATGAAAAACTGTTTTTT. Its protein product is CASSLDEKLFF. This chain links TRBV5-6 with TRBJ1-4; D call uncertain. Trimming removed 0 bases from V and 6 bases from J, with 0 bases in between. The CDR3 loop spans 11 amino acids. Germline V gene sequence: CDR1 SGHDT, CDR2 YYEEEE. Combining the CDR3 with reference TRBV5-6 and TRBJ1-4 gives the whole variable domain DAGVTQSPTHLIKTRGQQVTLRCSPKSGHDTVSWYQQALGQGPQFIFQYYEEEERQRGNFPDRFSGHQFPNYSSELNVNALLLGDSALYLCASSLDEKLFFGSGTQLSVL.

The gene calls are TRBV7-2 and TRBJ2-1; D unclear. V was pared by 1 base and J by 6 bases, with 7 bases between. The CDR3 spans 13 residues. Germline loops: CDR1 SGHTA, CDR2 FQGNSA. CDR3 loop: CASSLDPFNEQFF. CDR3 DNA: TGTGCCAGCAGCTTAGACCCCTTCAATGAGCAGTTCTTC.

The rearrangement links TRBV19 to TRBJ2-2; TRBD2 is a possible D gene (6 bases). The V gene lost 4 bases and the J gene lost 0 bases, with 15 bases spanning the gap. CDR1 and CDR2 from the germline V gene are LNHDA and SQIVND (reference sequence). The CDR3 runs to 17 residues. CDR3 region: CASSRTLGGANTGELFF. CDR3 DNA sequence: TGTGCCAGTAGTAGGACCTTGGGAGGCGCGAACACCGGGGAGCTGTTTTTT.

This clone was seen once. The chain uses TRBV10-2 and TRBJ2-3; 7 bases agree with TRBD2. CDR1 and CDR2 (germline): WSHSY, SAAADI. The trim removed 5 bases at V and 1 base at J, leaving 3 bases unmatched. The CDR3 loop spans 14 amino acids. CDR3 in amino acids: CASSPSGGTDTQYF. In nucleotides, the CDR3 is TGCGCCAGCAGTCCGAGCGGGGGCACAGATACGCAGTATTTT.

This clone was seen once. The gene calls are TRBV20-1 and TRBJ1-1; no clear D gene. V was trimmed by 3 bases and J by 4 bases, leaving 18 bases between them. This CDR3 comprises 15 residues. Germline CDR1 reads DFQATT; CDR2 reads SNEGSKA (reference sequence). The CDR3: CSASTAGTGGTEAFF. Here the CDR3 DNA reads TGCAGTGCTAGTACGGCAGGAACTGGTGGCACTGAAGCTTTCTTT.

The CDR3 DNA is TGCGCCAGCAGCGACAAACGGACAGGGGAAACTGAAGCTTTCTTT. Translation gives CASSDKRTGETEAFF. The chain employs TRBV5-1 and TRBJ1-1, with 9 positions matching TRBD1. This CDR3 is built from 15 residues. The germline gives CDR1 SGHRS, CDR2 YFSETQ. V shed 4 bases and J 5 bases; nucleotides not matched to a gene: 9. Based on the CDR3 plus reference TRBV5-1 and TRBJ1-1, the full variable domain is KAGVTQTPRYLIKTRGQQVTLSCSPISGHRSVSWYQQTPGQGLQFLFEYFSETQRNKGNFPGRFSGRQFSNSRSEMNVSTLELGDSALYLCASSDKRTGETEAFFGQGTRLTVV.

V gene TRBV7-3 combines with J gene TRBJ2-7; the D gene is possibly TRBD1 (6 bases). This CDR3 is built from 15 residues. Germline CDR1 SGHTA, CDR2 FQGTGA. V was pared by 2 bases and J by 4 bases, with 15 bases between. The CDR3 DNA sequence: TGTGCCAGCAGCTTAGGTCCCGGACAGCAGTACGAGCAGTACTTC. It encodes CASSLGPGQQYEQYF.

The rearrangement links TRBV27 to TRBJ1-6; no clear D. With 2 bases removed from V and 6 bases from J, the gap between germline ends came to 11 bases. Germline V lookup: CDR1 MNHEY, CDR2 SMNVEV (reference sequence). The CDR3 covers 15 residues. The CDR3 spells CASSLQPIGNSPLHF. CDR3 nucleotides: TGTGCCAGCAGTTTACAACCCATTGGTAATTCACCCCTCCACTTT.

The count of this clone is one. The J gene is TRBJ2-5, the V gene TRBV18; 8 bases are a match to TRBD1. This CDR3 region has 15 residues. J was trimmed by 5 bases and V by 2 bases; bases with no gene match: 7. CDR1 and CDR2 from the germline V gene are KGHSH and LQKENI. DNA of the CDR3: TGTGCCAGCTCACCAGGACAGGGCTTGGGGGAGACCCAGTACTTC. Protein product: CASSPGQGLGETQYF.

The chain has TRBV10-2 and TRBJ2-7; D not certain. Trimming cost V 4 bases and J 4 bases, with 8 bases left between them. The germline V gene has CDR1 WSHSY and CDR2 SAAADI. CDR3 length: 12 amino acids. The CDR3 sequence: CASSVVGYEQYF. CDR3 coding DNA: TGCGCCAGCAGTGTGGTCGGGTACGAGCAGTACTTC.

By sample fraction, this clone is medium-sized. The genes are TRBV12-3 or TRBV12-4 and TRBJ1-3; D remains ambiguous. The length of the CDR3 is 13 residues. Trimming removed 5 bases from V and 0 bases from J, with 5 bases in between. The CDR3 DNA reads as TGTGCCAGCAGTGAAAGCTCTGGAAACACCATATATTTT. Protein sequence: CASSESSGNTIYF.

The CDR3 DNA sequence: TGTGCCAGCAGCCACGGTCGGACTGACACCGGGGAGCTGTTTTTT. As protein: CASSHGRTDTGELFF. The V gene is TRBV7-8, the J gene TRBJ2-2; TRBD2 might be the D (5 bases). In germline, CDR1 is SGHVS, CDR2 FQNEAQ. V was cut by 5 bases and J by 3 bases, with 13 bases left in between. The CDR3 sequence is 15 residues long.

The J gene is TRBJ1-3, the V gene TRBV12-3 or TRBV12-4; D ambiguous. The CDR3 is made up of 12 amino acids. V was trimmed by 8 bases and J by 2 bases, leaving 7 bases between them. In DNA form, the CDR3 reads TGTGCCAGCCGCAATACTGGAAACACCATATATTTT. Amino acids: CASRNTGNTIYF.

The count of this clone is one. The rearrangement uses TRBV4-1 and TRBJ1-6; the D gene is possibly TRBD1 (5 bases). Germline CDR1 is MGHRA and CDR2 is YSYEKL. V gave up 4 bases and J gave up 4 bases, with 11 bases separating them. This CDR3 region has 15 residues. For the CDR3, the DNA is TGCGCCAGCAGCCCTGCGGGGCTTTATAATTCACCCCTCCACTTT. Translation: CASSPAGLYNSPLHF.

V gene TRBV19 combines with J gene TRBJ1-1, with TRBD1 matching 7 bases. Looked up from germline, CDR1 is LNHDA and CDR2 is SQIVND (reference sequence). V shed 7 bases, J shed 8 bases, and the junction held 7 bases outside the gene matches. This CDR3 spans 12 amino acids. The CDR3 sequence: CASTPGGLEAFF. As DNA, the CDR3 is TGTGCCAGTACCCCAGGGGGTTTGGAAGCTTTCTTT.